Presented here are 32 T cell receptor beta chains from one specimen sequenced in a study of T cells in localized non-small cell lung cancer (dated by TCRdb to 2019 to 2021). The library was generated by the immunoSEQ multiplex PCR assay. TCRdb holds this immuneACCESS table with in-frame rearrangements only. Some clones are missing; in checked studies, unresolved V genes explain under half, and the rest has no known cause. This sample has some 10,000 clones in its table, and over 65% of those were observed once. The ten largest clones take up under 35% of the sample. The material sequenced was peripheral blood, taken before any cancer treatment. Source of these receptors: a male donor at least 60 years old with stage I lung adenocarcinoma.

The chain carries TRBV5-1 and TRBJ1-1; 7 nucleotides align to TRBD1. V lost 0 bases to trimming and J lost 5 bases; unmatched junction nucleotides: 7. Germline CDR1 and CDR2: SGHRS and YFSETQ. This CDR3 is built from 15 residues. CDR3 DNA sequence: TGCGCCAGCAGCTTGGTAGGGGGCTTGGGGACTGAAGCTTTCTTT. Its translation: CASSLVGGLGTEAFF.

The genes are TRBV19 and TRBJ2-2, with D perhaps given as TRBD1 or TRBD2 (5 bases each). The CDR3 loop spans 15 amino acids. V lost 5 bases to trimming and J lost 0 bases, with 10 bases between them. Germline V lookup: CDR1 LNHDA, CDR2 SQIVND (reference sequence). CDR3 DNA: TGTGCCAGTAGTCATGGGGGATCGAACACCGGGGAGCTGTTTTTT. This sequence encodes CASSHGGSNTGELFF. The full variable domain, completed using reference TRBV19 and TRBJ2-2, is DGGITQSPKYLFRKEGQNVTLSCEQNLNHDAMYWYRQDPGQGLRLIYYSQIVNDFQKGDIAEGYSVSREKKESFPLTVTSAQKNPTAFYLCASSHGGSNTGELFFGEGSRLTVL.

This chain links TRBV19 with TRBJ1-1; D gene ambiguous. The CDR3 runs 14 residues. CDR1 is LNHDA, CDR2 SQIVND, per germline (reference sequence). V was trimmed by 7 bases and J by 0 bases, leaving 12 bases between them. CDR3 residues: CASKERVMNTEAFF. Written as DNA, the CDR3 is TGTGCCAGTAAGGAGCGGGTCATGAACACTGAAGCTTTCTTT.

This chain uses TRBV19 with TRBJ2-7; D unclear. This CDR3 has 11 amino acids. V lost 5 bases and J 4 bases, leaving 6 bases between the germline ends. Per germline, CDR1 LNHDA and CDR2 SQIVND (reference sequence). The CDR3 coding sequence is TGTGCCAGTAGTGATGCATACGAGCAGTACTTC. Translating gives CASSDAYEQYF. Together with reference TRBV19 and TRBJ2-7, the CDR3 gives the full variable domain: DGGITQSPKYLFRKEGQNVTLSCEQNLNHDAMYWYRQDPGQGLRLIYYSQIVNDFQKGDIAEGYSVSREKKESFPLTVTSAQKNPTAFYLCASSDAYEQYFGPGTRLTVT.

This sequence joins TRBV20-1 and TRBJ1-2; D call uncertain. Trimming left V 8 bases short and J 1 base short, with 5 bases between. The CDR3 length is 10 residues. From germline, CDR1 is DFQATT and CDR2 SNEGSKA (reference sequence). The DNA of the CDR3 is TGCAGTAGTTTTAACTATGGCTACACCTTC. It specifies CSSFNYGYTF.

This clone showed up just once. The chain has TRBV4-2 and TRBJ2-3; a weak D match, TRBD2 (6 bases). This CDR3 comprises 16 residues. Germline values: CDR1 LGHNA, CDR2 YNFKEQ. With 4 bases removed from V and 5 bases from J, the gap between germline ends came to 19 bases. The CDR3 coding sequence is TGTGCCAGCAGCCCCAAGGGACGGGGGAAGTTAGATACGCAGTATTTT. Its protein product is CASSPKGRGKLDTQYF.

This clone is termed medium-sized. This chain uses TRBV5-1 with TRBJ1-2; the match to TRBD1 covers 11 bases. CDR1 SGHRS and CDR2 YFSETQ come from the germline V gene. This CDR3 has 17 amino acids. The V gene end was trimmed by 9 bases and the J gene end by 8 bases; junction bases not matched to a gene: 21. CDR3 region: CATFTERTGGAPAGYTF. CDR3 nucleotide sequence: TGCGCCACCTTCACCGAGAGGACAGGGGGCGCCCCGGCAGGCTACACCTTC. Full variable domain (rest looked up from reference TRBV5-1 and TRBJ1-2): KAGVTQTPRYLIKTRGQQVTLSCSPISGHRSVSWYQQTPGQGLQFLFEYFSETQRNKGNFPGRFSGRQFSNSRSEMNVSTLELGDSALYLCATFTERTGGAPAGYTFGSGTRLTVV.

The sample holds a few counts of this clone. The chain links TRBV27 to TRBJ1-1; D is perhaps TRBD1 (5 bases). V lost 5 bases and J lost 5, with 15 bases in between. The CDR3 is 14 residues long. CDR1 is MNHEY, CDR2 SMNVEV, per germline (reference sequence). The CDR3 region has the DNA TGTGCCAGCAGTGGTTACCTTCAGGGAACTGAAGCTTTCTTT. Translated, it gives CASSGYLQGTEAFF.

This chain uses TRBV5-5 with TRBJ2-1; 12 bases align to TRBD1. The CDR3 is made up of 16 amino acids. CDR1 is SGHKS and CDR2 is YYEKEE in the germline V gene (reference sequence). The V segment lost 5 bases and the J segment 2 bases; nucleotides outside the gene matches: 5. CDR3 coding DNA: TGTGCCAGCAGTTCGGGACAGGGGGCCGCCTACAATGAGCAGTTCTTC. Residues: CASSSGQGAAYNEQFF.

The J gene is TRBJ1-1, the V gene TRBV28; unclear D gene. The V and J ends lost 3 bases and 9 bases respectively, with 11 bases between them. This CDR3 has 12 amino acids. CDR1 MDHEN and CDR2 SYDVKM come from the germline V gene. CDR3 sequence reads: CASSFVGRQAFF. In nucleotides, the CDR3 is TGTGCCAGCAGTTTCGTGGGCAGACAAGCTTTCTTT. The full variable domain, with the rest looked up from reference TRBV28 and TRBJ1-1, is DVKVTQSSRYLVKRTGEKVFLECVQDMDHENMFWYRQDPGLGLRLIYFSYDVKMKEKGDIPEGYSVSREKKERFSLILESASTNQTSMYLCASSFVGRQAFFGQGTRLTVV.

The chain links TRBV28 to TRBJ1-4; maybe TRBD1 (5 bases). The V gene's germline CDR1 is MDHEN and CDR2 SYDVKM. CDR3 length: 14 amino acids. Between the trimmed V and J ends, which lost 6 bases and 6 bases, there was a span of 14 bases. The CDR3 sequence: CASSLDSGDEKLFF. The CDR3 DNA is TGTGCCAGCAGCCTGGACTCGGGGGATGAAAAACTGTTTTTT.

CDR3 region: CASSLSRLAGSTDTQYF. CDR3 DNA: TGTGCCAGCAGCTTATCGCGCCTAGCGGGGAGCACAGATACGCAGTATTTT. The V gene is TRBV7-6, the J gene TRBJ2-3; TRBD2 matches at 9 bases. V gave up 2 bases and J gave up 0 bases; unmatched junction bases: 6. CDR1 and CDR2 from the germline V gene are SGHVS and FNYEAQ. The CDR3 totals 17 residues.

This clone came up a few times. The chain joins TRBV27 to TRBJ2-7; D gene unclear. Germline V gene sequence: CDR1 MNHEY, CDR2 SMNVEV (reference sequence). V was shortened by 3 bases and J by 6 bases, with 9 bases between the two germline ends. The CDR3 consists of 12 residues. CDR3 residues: CASSLSRGEQYF. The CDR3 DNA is TGTGCCAGCAGTTTGTCTCGCGGCGAGCAGTACTTC.

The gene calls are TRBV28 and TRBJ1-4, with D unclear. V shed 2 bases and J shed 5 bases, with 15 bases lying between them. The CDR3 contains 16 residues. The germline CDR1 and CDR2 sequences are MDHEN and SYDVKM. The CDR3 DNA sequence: TGTGCCAGCAGTTTAGGGTTGCGAGGATTCAATGAAAAACTGTTTTTT. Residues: CASSLGLRGFNEKLFF.

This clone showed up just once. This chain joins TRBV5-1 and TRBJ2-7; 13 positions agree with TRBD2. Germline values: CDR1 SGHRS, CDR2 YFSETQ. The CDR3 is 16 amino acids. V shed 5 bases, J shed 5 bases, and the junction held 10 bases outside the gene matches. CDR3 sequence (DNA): TGCGCCAGCAGTCCAGTCACTAGCGGGGGGGTCCACGAGCAGTACTTC. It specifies CASSPVTSGGVHEQYF.

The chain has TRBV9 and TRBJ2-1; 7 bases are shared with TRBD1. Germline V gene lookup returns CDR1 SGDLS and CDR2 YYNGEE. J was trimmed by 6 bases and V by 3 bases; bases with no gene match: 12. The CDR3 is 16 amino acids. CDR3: CASSAPGRQGSNEQFF. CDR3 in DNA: TGTGCCAGCAGCGCGCCAGGCAGACAGGGCTCCAATGAGCAGTTCTTC.

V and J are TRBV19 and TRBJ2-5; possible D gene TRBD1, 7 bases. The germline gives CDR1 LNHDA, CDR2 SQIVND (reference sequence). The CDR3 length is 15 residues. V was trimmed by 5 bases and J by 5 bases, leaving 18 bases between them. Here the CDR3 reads CASSPEGGAGETQYF. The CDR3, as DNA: TGTGCCAGTAGTCCCGAAGGGGGCGCGGGGGAGACCCAGTACTTC.

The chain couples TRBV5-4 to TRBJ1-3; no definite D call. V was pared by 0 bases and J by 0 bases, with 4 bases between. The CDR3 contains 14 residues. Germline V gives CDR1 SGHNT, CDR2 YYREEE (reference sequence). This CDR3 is CASSLEGSGNTIYF. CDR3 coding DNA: TGTGCCAGCAGCTTGGAAGGCTCTGGAAACACCATATATTTT.

CDR3 residues: CASTQGAISSYEQYF. In DNA form, the CDR3 reads TGTGCCAGCACGCAGGGCGCGATAAGCTCCTACGAGCAGTACTTC. The chain uses TRBV7-2 and TRBJ2-7; D may be TRBD1 (5 bases). The germline CDR1 and CDR2 sequences are SGHTA and FQGNSA. V lost 7 bases and J 0 bases, leaving 16 bases between the germline ends. CDR3 size: 15 residues. Combining the CDR3 with reference TRBV7-2 and TRBJ2-7 gives the whole variable domain GAGVSQSPSNKVTEKGKDVELRCDPISGHTALYWYRQSLGQGLEFLIYFQGNSAPDKSGLPSDRFSAERTGGSVSTLTIQRTQQEDSAVYLCASTQGAISSYEQYFGPGTRLTVT.

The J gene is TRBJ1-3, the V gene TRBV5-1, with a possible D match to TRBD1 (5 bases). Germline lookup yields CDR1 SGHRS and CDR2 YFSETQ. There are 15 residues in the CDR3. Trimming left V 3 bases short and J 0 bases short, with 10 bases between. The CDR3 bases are TGCGCCAGCAGCTCGGGACGGAGCTCTGGAAACACCATATATTTT. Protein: CASSSGRSSGNTIYF.

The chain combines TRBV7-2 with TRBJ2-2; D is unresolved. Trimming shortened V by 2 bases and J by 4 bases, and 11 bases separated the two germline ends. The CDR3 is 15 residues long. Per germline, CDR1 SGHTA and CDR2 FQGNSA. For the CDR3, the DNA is TGTGCCAGCAGCTTAAATGGAGTGTCCACCGGGGAGCTGTTTTTT. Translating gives CASSLNGVSTGELFF.

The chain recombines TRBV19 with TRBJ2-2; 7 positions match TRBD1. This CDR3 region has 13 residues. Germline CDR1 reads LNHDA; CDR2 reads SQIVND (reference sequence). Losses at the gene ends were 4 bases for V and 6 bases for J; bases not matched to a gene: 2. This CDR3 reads CASSKQGPGELFF. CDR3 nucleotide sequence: TGTGCCAGTAGTAAACAGGGGCCCGGGGAGCTGTTTTTT.

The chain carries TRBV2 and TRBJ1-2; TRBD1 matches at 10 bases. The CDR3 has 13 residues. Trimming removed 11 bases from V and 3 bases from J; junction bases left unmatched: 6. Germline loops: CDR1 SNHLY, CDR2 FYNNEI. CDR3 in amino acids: CAGRTGGHYGYTF. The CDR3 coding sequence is TGTGCCGGACGGACAGGGGGACACTATGGCTACACCTTC.

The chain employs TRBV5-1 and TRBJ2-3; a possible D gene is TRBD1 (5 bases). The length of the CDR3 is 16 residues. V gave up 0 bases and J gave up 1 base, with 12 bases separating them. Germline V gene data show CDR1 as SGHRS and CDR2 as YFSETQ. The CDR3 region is CASSLGWGWGTDTQYF. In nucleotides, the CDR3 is TGCGCCAGCAGCTTGGGATGGGGCTGGGGCACAGATACGCAGTATTTT.

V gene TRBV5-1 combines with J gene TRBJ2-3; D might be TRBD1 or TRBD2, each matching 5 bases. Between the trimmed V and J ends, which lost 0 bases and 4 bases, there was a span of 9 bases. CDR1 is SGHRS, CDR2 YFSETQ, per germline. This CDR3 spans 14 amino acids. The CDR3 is CASSLGGYADTQYF. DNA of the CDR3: TGCGCCAGCAGCTTGGGGGGGTACGCAGATACGCAGTATTTT.

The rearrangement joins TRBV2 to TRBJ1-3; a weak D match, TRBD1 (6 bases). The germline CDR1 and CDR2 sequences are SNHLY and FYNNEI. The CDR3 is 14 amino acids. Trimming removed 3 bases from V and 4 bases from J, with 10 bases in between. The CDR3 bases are TGTGCCAGCAGTGACGCAGGGGCCGGAAACACCATATATTTT. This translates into CASSDAGAGNTIYF.

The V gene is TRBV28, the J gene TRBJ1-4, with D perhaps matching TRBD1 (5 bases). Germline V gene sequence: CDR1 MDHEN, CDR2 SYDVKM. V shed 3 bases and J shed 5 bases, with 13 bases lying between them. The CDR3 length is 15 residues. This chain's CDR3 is CASSFVGTRNEKLFF. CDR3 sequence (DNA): TGTGCCAGCAGTTTTGTGGGGACGAGGAATGAAAAACTGTTTTTT. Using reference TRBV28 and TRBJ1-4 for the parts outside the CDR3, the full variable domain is DVKVTQSSRYLVKRTGEKVFLECVQDMDHENMFWYRQDPGLGLRLIYFSYDVKMKEKGDIPEGYSVSREKKERFSLILESASTNQTSMYLCASSFVGTRNEKLFFGSGTQLSVL.

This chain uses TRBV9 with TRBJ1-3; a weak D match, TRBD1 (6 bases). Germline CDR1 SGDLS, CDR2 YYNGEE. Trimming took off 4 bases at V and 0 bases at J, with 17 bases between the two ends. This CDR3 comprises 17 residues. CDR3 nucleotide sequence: TGTGCCAGCAGCTTTCGACCGGGACAAAGCTCTGGAAACACCATATATTTT. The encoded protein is CASSFRPGQSSGNTIYF.

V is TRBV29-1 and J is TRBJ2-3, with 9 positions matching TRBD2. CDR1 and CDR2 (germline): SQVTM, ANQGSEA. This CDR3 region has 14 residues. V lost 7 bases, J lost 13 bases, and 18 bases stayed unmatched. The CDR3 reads CSARRVAGDYGEYF. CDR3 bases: TGCAGCGCCCGTAGGGTAGCGGGGGATTACGGGGAGTATTTT.

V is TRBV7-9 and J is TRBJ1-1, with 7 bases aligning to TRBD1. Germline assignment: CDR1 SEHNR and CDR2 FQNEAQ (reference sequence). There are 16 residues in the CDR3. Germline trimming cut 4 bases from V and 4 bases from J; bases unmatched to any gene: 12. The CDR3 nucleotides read TGTGCCAGCAGCTCACTGGGGGCGGCAGGGGGCACTGAAGCTTTCTTT. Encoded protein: CASSSLGAAGGTEAFF.

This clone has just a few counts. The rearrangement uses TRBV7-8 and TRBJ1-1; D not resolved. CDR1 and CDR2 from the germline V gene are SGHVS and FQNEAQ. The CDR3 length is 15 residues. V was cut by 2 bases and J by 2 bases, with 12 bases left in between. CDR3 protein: CASSLLSGKNTEAFF. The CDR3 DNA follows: TGTGCCAGCAGCTTACTATCCGGGAAAAACACTGAAGCTTTCTTT.

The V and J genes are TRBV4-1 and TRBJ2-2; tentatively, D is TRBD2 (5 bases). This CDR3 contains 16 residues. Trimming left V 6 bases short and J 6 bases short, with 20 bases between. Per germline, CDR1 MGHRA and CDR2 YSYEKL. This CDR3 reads CASRFGPTERSGELFF. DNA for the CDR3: TGCGCCAGCAGGTTCGGGCCCACCGAGCGGTCCGGGGAGCTGTTTTTT.